One sample yielded the 20 T cell receptor beta chains listed below, sequenced in a study of blood T cell repertoires in COVID-19. Produced via immunoSEQ multiplex PCR; TCRdb's table is partial and in-frame only. Of hundreds of thousands of clones in the sample, 75% to 90% were seen once. Sequenced material: peripheral blood. These receptors originate from a man aged 40-49 years with acute or convalescent COVID-19.

In this sample, this clone turned up once. The chain links TRBV28 to TRBJ1-3; 12 bases align to TRBD1. The J segment lost 3 bases and the V segment lost 4 bases, leaving 10 bases of the junction unmatched. Germline CDR1 MDHEN, CDR2 SYDVKM. The CDR3 sequence is 18 residues long. CDR3 sequence (DNA): TGTGCCAGCAGTTCCTCCGGGACAGGGGGCCACTTTGGAAACACCATATATTTT. This encodes CASSSSGTGGHFGNTIYF.

The rearrangement uses TRBV18 and TRBJ2-6; the D is unclear. Germline CDR1 reads KGHSH; CDR2 reads LQKENI. Trimming removed 1 base at V and 0 bases at J, with 4 bases between. The CDR3 consists of 15 residues. Written as DNA, the CDR3 is TGTGCCAGCTCACCACTCGGCTCTGGGGCCAACGTCCTGACTTTC. Its protein product is CASSPLGSGANVLTF.

A single count supports this clone. The chain employs TRBV6-1 and TRBJ1-2; D is uncertain. CDR3 length: 14 amino acids. Deletions cut 2 bases from V and 5 bases from J, with 12 bases between. Per germline, CDR1 MNHNS and CDR2 SASEGT. CDR3 protein: CASSERFSGYGYTF. CDR3 in DNA: TGTGCCAGCAGTGAAAGGTTCTCGGGATATGGCTACACCTTC.

The V and J genes are TRBV10-3 and TRBJ2-7; tentative D call: TRBD2 (6 bases). V was cut by 9 bases and J by 2 bases, with 17 bases left in between. Germline lookup yields CDR1 ENHRY and CDR2 SYGVKD. This CDR3 has 14 amino acids. CDR3 sequence: CAMSPGTGAYEQYF. Here the CDR3 DNA reads TGTGCCATGAGTCCCGGGACGGGGGCCTACGAGCAGTACTTC.

Notes on this clone: This sample includes further DNA sequences coding for the same CDR3. This chain joins TRBV18 and TRBJ2-3; D ambiguous. The CDR3 extends over 13 amino acids. V lost 3 bases to trimming and J lost 0 bases, with 4 bases between them. The germline V gene encodes CDR1 KGHSH and CDR2 LQKENI. This CDR3 is CASSPSSTDTQYF. CDR3 coding DNA: TGTGCCAGCTCACCCTCTAGCACAGATACGCAGTATTTT.

CDR3 amino acids: CASVPDTDDTEAFF. Written as DNA, the CDR3 is TGTGCTAGTGTCCCGGACACCGACGACACTGAAGCTTTCTTT. The V and J genes are TRBV12-5 and TRBJ1-1; possible D gene TRBD1, 5 bases. V was shortened by 7 bases and J by 3 bases, with 15 bases between the two germline ends. Germline loops: CDR1 LGHNT, CDR2 FRNRAP. The CDR3 has 14 amino acids.

The chain is built from TRBV7-3 and TRBJ2-3; tentative D call: TRBD2 (5 bases). The CDR3 consists of 12 residues. Between the trimmed V and J ends, which lost 5 bases and 6 bases, there was a span of 9 bases. Germline V lookup: CDR1 SGHTA, CDR2 FQGTGA. The CDR3: CASSGPGDTQYF. The DNA for the CDR3 is TGTGCCAGCAGCGGGCCGGGGGATACGCAGTATTTT.

V gene TRBV6-2 or TRBV6-3 combines with J gene TRBJ2-4; TRBD1 agrees at 8 bases. J lost 4 bases, V lost 5 bases, and 7 bases had no gene match. The V gene's germline CDR1 is MNHEY and CDR2 SVGEGT. The CDR3 runs to 15 residues. The CDR3 here is CASSLLQGGKNIQYF. The CDR3 DNA is TGTGCCAGCAGTCTCTTACAGGGGGGAAAAAACATTCAGTACTTC.

The chain employs TRBV5-5 and TRBJ1-6, with TRBD1 as a possible D gene (6 bases). Per germline, CDR1 SGHKS and CDR2 YYEKEE (reference sequence). This CDR3 spans 17 amino acids. The V gene lost 4 bases and the J gene lost 4 bases, with 18 bases spanning the gap. The CDR3 here is CASSPDRQTSYNSPLHF. As DNA, the CDR3 is TGTGCCAGCAGCCCGGACAGACAGACTTCGTATAATTCACCCCTCCACTTT.

The chain combines TRBV6-5 with TRBJ2-7, with D uncertain. This CDR3 has 12 amino acids. The V gene lost 6 bases and the J gene lost 3 bases, with 9 bases spanning the gap. The V gene's germline CDR1 is MNHEY and CDR2 SVGAGI. CDR3 sequence reads: CASSQSIYEQYF. The DNA of the CDR3 is TGTGCCAGCAGCCAATCCATCTACGAGCAGTACTTC.

This clone was detected a few times. The sample has other DNA sequences that encode this CDR3 too. This chain connects TRBV9 to TRBJ1-6; unclear D gene. This CDR3 has 15 amino acids. Trimming shortened V by 2 bases and J by 0 bases, and 6 bases separated the two germline ends. Germline V lookup: CDR1 SGDLS, CDR2 YYNGEE. The CDR3 DNA sequence: TGTGCCAGCAGCGTGGGGAGCTCCTATAATTCACCCCTCCACTTT. Protein product: CASSVGSSYNSPLHF.

The gene calls are TRBV12-5 and TRBJ2-5; 9 positions match TRBD2. After removal of 0 bases from V and 7 bases from J, the junction contained 15 bases not matched to a gene. The CDR3 runs 18 residues. Germline lookup yields CDR1 LGHNT and CDR2 FRNRAP. The DNA for the CDR3 is TGTGCTAGTGGTTTGGTGGTTTCTAGCGGGGTTGGGGGTGGGACCCAGTACTTC. Translation gives CASGLVVSSGVGGGTQYF.

The chain links TRBV6-4 to TRBJ2-6, with a possible D match to TRBD2 (6 bases). The CDR3 length is 15 residues. CDR1 and CDR2 from the germline V gene are MRHNA and SNTAGT. Between the trimmed V and J ends, which lost 6 bases and 8 bases, there was a span of 17 bases. In nucleotides, the CDR3 is TGTGCCAGCAGAGGGAGTATTGGGGGGTCCAACGTCCTGACTTTC. Translating it yields CASRGSIGGSNVLTF.

The rearrangement joins TRBV5-1 to TRBJ2-1; 9 bases map to TRBD2. V was clipped by 4 bases and J by 5 bases; unmatched bases: 7. The CDR3 spans 15 residues. Germline V gene lookup returns CDR1 SGHRS and CDR2 YFSETQ. As DNA, the CDR3 is TGCGCCAGCAGCAGGGAATTAGCGGGGGACAATGAGCAGTTCTTC. This codes for CASSRELAGDNEQFF.

This chain joins TRBV5-4 and TRBJ1-2; the match to TRBD1 covers 11 bases. Germline V CDR1 and CDR2: SGHNT, YYREEE (reference sequence). CDR3 size: 16 residues. Trimming cost V 3 bases and J 8 bases; bases outside gene matches: 12. The DNA of the CDR3 is TGTGCCAGCAGCTCTCCCCGGACAGGGGGCGCTGAGGGCTACACCTTC. Translated: CASSSPRTGGAEGYTF. Supplemented by reference TRBV5-4 and TRBJ1-2, the full variable domain reads ETGVTQSPTHLIKTRGQQVTLRCSSQSGHNTVSWYQQALGQGPQFIFQYYREEENGRGNFPPRFSGLQFPNYSSELNVNALELDDSALYLCASSSPRTGGAEGYTFGSGTRLTVV.

V and J are TRBV7-6 and TRBJ1-5, with D possibly TRBD1 on 6 matching bases. V was shortened by 5 bases and J by 7 bases, with 18 bases between the two germline ends. There are 15 residues in the CDR3. The germline V gene has CDR1 SGHVS and CDR2 FNYEAQ. For the CDR3, the DNA is TGTGCCAGCAGCCTCTTGACAGGACCTCGGCAGCCCCAGCATTTT. Translation gives CASSLLTGPRQPQHF.

The chain combines TRBV5-1 with TRBJ1-1, with 8 bases aligning to TRBD1. The CDR3 consists of 14 residues. Looked up from germline, CDR1 is SGHRS and CDR2 is YFSETQ. Trimming cost V 4 bases and J 5 bases; bases outside gene matches: 7. CDR3 amino acids: CASSVQGGRTEAFF. As DNA, the CDR3 is TGCGCCAGCAGCGTACAGGGGGGAAGAACTGAAGCTTTCTTT.

This chain uses TRBV7-6 with TRBJ2-1; 7 positions agree with TRBD2. CDR1 and CDR2 (germline): SGHVS, FNYEAQ. With V trimmed by 5 bases and J by 4 bases, 8 bases remained unmatched. This CDR3 region has 15 residues. The CDR3 DNA follows: TGTGCCAGCAGCGCGAGCGGGGCCTTATACAATGAGCAGTTCTTC. Protein sequence: CASSASGALYNEQFF.

The CDR3 loop reads CASSLTRNEQFF. The CDR3 DNA is TGCGCCAGCAGCCTGACTAGGAATGAGCAGTTCTTC. The chain links TRBV4-1 to TRBJ2-1; a possible D gene is TRBD2 (6 bases). This CDR3 region has 12 residues. Germline V gene lookup returns CDR1 MGHRA and CDR2 YSYEKL. V was shortened by 4 bases and J by 7 bases, with 8 bases between the two germline ends.

This rearrangement joins TRBV3-1 (or the pseudogene TRBV3-2) to TRBJ1-2; 10 positions agree with TRBD1. The germline gives CDR1 LGHDT, CDR2 YNNKEL (reference sequence). V shed 1 base and J 7 bases; nucleotides not matched to a gene: 9. The CDR3 runs to 16 residues. CDR3 bases: TGTGCCAGCAGCCAAGGGTGGGACAGGGGTAGTCCTGGCTACACCTTC. This encodes CASSQGWDRGSPGYTF.